Below, 8 T cell receptor beta chains from the same sample are listed, as sequenced in a study of cytomegalovirus exposure and HLA in healthy donors. PCR amplification relied on 60 Vbeta primers (plus 13 Jbeta primers). Assay: immunoSEQ multiplex PCR; the TCRdb copy retains only in-frame clones and omits some. The top ten hold approximately 4% of the sample, which has about 100,000 clones, around 86% seen once. Material: PBMCs. These receptors were obtained from a woman in her 70s in good health and CMV-seropositive.

The V gene is TRBV6-5, the J gene TRBJ2-1; D might be TRBD2 (5 bases). This CDR3 spans 15 amino acids. Trimming removed 6 bases at V and 0 bases at J, with 12 bases between. Germline CDR1 and CDR2: MNHEY and SVGAGI. DNA of the CDR3: TGTGCCAGCAGCGACGTCGGGGACTCCTACAATGAGCAGTTCTTC. As protein: CASSDVGDSYNEQFF.

The V call is TRBV7-6, the J call TRBJ2-6; 10 nucleotides line up with TRBD1. J was trimmed by 2 bases and V by 5 bases; bases with no gene match: 9. The germline V gene encodes CDR1 SGHVS and CDR2 FNYEAQ. The CDR3 covers 18 residues. In DNA, the CDR3 is TGTGCCAGCAGCCCCTTCTCCGGGACAGGGGCTGGGGCCAACGTCCTGACTTTC. Protein sequence: CASSPFSGTGAGANVLTF.

The genes are TRBV20-1 and TRBJ2-1; D is ambiguous. Germline V gene data show CDR1 as DFQATT and CDR2 as SNEGSKA (reference sequence). V dropped 6 bases and J dropped 9 bases, with 12 bases sitting between them. This CDR3 has 11 amino acids. The CDR3 loop reads CSAKAPGEQFF. CDR3 DNA: TGCAGTGCCAAGGCCCCGGGTGAGCAGTTCTTC.

This sequence joins TRBV4-2 and TRBJ1-1; D uncertain. The CDR3 contains 16 residues. The V end lost 1 base, the J end lost 4 bases, and 16 bases lay between the germline ends. Germline lookup yields CDR1 LGHNA and CDR2 YNFKEQ. DNA of the CDR3: TGTGCCAGCAGCCAAGTAGGTGGCGGCTCATTCACTGAAGCTTTCTTT. Its translation is CASSQVGGGSFTEAFF.

V is TRBV30 and J is TRBJ1-3; D gene unclear. Looked up from germline, CDR1 is GTSNPN and CDR2 is SVGIG (reference sequence). V was cut by 8 bases and J by 3 bases, with 14 bases left in between. CDR3 length equals 13 residues. For the CDR3, the DNA is TGTGCCACAACATCCCCAATTGGAAACACCATATATTTT. Amino acids: CATTSPIGNTIYF.

The genes are TRBV30 and TRBJ2-7; D is possibly TRBD2 (6 bases). Germline V CDR1 and CDR2: GTSNPN, SVGIG (reference sequence). The CDR3 is 16 residues long. Trimming pared 5 bases from V and 5 bases from J, leaving 25 bases between. CDR3 bases: TGTGCCTGGCACCGCCCTACCTCTCTAGCGACCAACGAGCAGTACTTC. It specifies CAWHRPTSLATNEQYF.

V is TRBV7-8 and J is TRBJ1-3; weak D call: TRBD1 (5 bases). The CDR3 is 16 residues long. The V gene lost 3 bases and the J gene lost 3 bases, with 15 bases spanning the gap. Germline CDR1 SGHVS, CDR2 FQNEAQ. This CDR3 reads CASSLATGVSGNTIYF. The CDR3 bases are TGTGCCAGCAGCTTGGCTACAGGAGTCAGTGGAAACACCATATATTTT.

The chain carries TRBV4-2 and TRBJ2-1; no definite D call. Germline-derived CDR1 and CDR2 are LGHNA and YNFKEQ. The CDR3 length is 13 residues. Trimming took 1 base from V and 6 from J, leaving 7 bases between them. CDR3 loop: CASSQVTVNEQFF. CDR3 bases: TGTGCCAGCAGCCAAGTTACAGTCAATGAGCAGTTCTTC.